These T cell receptor beta chains were read from a single sample in a study of blood T cell repertoires in COVID-19. The table came from immunoSEQ multiplex PCR; TCRdb's copy has only in-frame clones and leaves some out. The sample yields some 120,000 clones, roughly 86% seen once. Sequenced material: peripheral blood. Receptors were obtained from a woman aged 60-70 years with acute or convalescent COVID-19. CDR3s leave out the opening cysteine and the closing phenylalanine or tryptophan. A D gene is named only where the DNA matches it firmly.

TRBV19	TRBJ2-3	.	ASSRGLSTDTQY
TRBV28	TRBJ2-1	.	ASSLRTVYNEQF
TRBV5-1	TRBJ1-2	TRBD1	ASSLYDRDGYT
TRBV7-3	TRBJ2-1	.	ASSHQPSWRARGLDEQF
TRBV6-5	TRBJ1-4	.	ASSYSTTGQS
TRBV5-7	TRBJ2-3	.	ASSLVRAPATDTQY
TRBV28	TRBJ2-6	.	ASSRLGANVLT
TRBV15	TRBJ2-1	TRBD2	ATSRDPGGGQF
TRBV2	TRBJ2-7	TRBD1	ASSNTGTGRAYEQY
TRBV28	TRBJ1-1	.	ASSSSEGTEAF
TRBV12-5	TRBJ2-1	TRBD2	ASGLEGSGTSPYNEQF
TRBV30	TRBJ1-4	TRBD1	AWNDRDQKLF
TRBV11-2	TRBJ2-1	.	ASSLASSSAGEQF
TRBV19	TRBJ1-5	.	ASSSYRDSNQPQH
TRBV6-1	TRBJ2-1	TRBD2	ASSEMSGTYNEQF
TRBV5-1	TRBJ2-1	.	ASSVAEGSYNEQF
TRBV28	TRBJ1-2	.	ASSPPQQGTHYGYT
TRBV7-3	TRBJ2-1	.	ASSFSAPGSNNEQF
TRBV9	TRBJ1-2	TRBD1	ASSVERTGVDGYT
TRBV15	TRBJ2-1	.	ATSRSSGERPYNEQF
TRBV6-6	TRBJ2-3	.	ASSLQSDTQY
TRBV5-1	TRBJ1-1	TRBD1	ASSPTRTGLVNTEAF
TRBV6-7	TRBJ2-7	TRBD2	ASSRTSGVISYEQY
TRBV14	TRBJ2-1	.	ASSLRGLAVNEQF
TRBV2	TRBJ1-1	.	ASKLLGNLPAF
TRBV5-1	TRBJ1-4	.	ASSLYMGRTNEKLF
TRBV7-2	TRBJ1-2	TRBD1	ASSARTGYSGYT
TRBV6-5	TRBJ1-1	TRBD1	ASLRDRATEAF
TRBV27	TRBJ1-1	.	ASSLKPDSYRTEAF
TRBV7-3	TRBJ1-1	.	ASSFIQVLNTEAF
TRBV28	TRBJ1-2	.	ASSFEGVRGYT
TRBV6-5	TRBJ2-1	TRBD2	ASSYRGTSGSKF
TRBV10-1	TRBJ2-5	TRBD2	ASSGGSGAQETQY
TRBV3-1/TRBV3-2	TRBJ1-3	.	ASSGLSSGNTIY
TRBV5-1	TRBJ2-2	TRBD2	ASSLGLAGGTGELF
TRBV27	TRBJ1-2	.	ASTLRRGGGYT
TRBV19	TRBJ1-2	TRBD1	ASSMPGQGFGYT
TRBV5-1	TRBJ1-1	TRBD1	ASRDRGNVGTEAF
TRBV24-1	TRBJ1-4	TRBD1	ATSDSGTGVGEKLF
TRBV10-3	TRBJ1-2	TRBD1	ANSGTGGYT
TRBV2	TRBJ2-7	TRBD1	ASSESRTGLYEQY
TRBV19	TRBJ1-1	TRBD1	ASRDRGNTEAF
TRBV15	TRBJ2-2	TRBD2	ATSNGGVVLGELF
TRBV27	TRBJ2-7	TRBD1	ASSSVTGFGSYEQY
TRBV7-6	TRBJ2-3	.	ASTLGGLAPQY
TRBV28	TRBJ2-7	TRBD2	ASSRVSGSGLRQY
TRBV11-2	TRBJ2-1	TRBD1	ASSSDRAMNEQF
TRBV5-1	TRBJ1-4	.	ASSARRGANEKLF
TRBV28	TRBJ2-5	TRBD2	ASSLVLGTSGRAAQY
TRBV3-1/TRBV3-2	TRBJ2-5	.	ASSQGPPPAVETQY
TRBV19	TRBJ2-2	TRBD1	ASRDRAGTGELF
TRBV28	TRBJ1-6	.	ASRPLGSSPLH
TRBV9	TRBJ1-3	.	ASSPSNTIY
TRBV28	TRBJ1-5	TRBD1	ASSFRTGSKKPQH
TRBV28	TRBJ2-1	TRBD1	ASSPIRDRGLEQF
TRBV30	TRBJ1-5	.	AWSVKVVAGISNQPQH
TRBV27	TRBJ1-1	.	ASSLSETGTGAF
TRBV7-8	TRBJ1-3	.	ASSLRVTNTIY
TRBV30	TRBJ2-1	.	AWSGLNEQF
TRBV3-1/TRBV3-2	TRBJ2-4	.	ASSQDSTGWNIQY